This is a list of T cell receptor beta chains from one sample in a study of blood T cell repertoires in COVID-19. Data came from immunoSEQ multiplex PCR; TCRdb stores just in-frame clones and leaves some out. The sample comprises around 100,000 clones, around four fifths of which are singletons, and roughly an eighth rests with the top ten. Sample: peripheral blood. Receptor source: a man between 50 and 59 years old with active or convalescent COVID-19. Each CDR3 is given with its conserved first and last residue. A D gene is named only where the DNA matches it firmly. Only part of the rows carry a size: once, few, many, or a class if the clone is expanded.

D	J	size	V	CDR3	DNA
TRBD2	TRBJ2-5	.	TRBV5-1	CASSLSLTSGQETQYF	TGCGCCAGCAGCTTATCCCTGACTAGCGGACAAGAGACCCAGTACTTC
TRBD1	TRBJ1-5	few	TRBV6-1	CASSEVYRGSNQPQHF	TGTGCCAGCAGTGAAGTCTACAGGGGAAGCAATCAGCCCCAGCATTTT
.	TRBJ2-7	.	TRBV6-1	CASSEPGTFEQYF	TGTGCCAGCAGTGAACCTGGGACTTTCGAGCAGTACTTC
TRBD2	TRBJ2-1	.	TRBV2	CASSPITSGVYNEQFF	TGTGCCAGCAGTCCCATAACTAGCGGGGTATACAATGAGCAGTTCTTC
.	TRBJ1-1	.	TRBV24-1	CATALTGNTEAFF	TGTGCCACTGCCCTCACAGGAAACACTGAAGCTTTCTTT
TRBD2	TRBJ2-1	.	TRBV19	CASTQDAGGSYNEQFF	TGTGCCAGTACCCAGGACGCGGGAGGGTCCTACAATGAGCAGTTCTTC
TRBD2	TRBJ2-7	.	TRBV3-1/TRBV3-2	CASSLGLADNEQYF	TGTGCCAGCAGCCTCGGGCTAGCGGACAACGAGCAGTACTTC
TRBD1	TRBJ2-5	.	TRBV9	CASSVGTGGLQETQYF	TGTGCCAGCAGCGTTGGGACAGGGGGATTGCAAGAGACCCAGTACTTC
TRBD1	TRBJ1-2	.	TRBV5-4	CASSLGTGGGYTF	TGTGCCAGCAGCTTGGGGACAGGGGGCGGCTACACCTTC
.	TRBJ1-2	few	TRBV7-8	CASSLGTASGGYTF	TGTGCCAGCAGCTTAGGGACAGCTTCGGGGGGCTACACCTTC
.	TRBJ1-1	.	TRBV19	CASSIIGEGAFF	TGTGCCAGTAGTATAATCGGGGAGGGAGCTTTCTTT
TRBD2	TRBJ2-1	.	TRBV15	CATSSGLAAYNEQFF	TGTGCCACCAGCAGCGGACTAGCGGCCTACAATGAGCAGTTCTTC
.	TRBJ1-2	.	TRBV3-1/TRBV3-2	CASSQDLDSDYGYTF	TGTGCCAGCAGCCAAGATTTGGACAGCGACTATGGCTACACCTTC
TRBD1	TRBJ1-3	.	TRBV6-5	CASRRQGATGNTIYF	TGTGCCAGCAGACGCCAGGGGGCAACAGGAAACACCATATATTTT
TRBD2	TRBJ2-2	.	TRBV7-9	CASSSSGNTGELFF	TGTGCCAGCAGTTCTAGCGGGAACACCGGGGAGCTGTTTTTT
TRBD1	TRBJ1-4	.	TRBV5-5	CASSLAQGAATNEKLFF	TGTGCCAGCAGCTTGGCTCAGGGGGCAGCAACTAATGAAAAACTGTTTTTT
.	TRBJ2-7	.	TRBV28	CASSFLGTRQEAYEQYF	TGTGCCAGCAGTTTTCTCGGGACACGACAAGAAGCCTACGAGCAGTACTTC
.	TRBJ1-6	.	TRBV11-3	CASSFGGGGGNSPLHF	TGTGCCAGCAGCTTCGGAGGAGGTGGAGGTAATTCACCCCTCCACTTT
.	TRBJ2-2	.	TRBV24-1	CATSDHSTGTGELFF	TGTGCCACCAGTGACCATTCTACTGGCACCGGGGAGCTGTTTTTT
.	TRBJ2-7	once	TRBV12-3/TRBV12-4	CASRQGQSGKQYF	TGTGCCAGCAGACAAGGACAGTCGGGAAAGCAGTACTTC
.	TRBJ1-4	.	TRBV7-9	CASSLGAGEKLFF	TGTGCCAGCAGCTTGGGGGCAGGTGAAAAACTGTTTTTT
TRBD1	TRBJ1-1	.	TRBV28	CASSRPGTVNTEAFF	TGTGCCAGCAGTCGTCCCGGGACAGTGAACACTGAAGCTTTCTTT
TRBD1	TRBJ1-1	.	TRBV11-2	CASSAGQGYTEAFF	TGTGCCAGCAGCGCAGGACAGGGATACACTGAAGCTTTCTTT
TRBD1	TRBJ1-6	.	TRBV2	CASSQTGGYSPLHF	TGTGCCAGCAGTCAGACAGGGGGCTACTCACCCCTCCACTTT
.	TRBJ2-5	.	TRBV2	CASDWQEETQYF	TGTGCCAGCGATTGGCAGGAAGAGACCCAGTACTTC
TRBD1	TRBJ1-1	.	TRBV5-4	CASSLRQGGTEAFF	TGTGCCAGCAGCTTGAGGCAGGGGGGCACTGAAGCTTTCTTT
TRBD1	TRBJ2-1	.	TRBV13	CASSLGDRVSDNEQFF	TGTGCCAGCAGCTTAGGCGACAGGGTAAGCGACAATGAGCAGTTCTTC
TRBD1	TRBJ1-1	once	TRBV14	CASSLRQGLRTEAFF	TGTGCCAGCAGCCTCCGACAGGGATTAAGGACTGAAGCTTTCTTT
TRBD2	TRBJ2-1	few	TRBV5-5	CASSSGLAGYNEQFF	TGTGCCAGCAGCTCCGGACTAGCGGGGTACAATGAGCAGTTCTTC
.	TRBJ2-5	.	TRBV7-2	CASSLGSGETQYF	TGTGCCAGCAGCTTAGGGTCGGGGGAGACCCAGTACTTC
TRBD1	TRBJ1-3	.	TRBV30	CAWTGGGNTIYF	TGTGCCTGGACAGGGGGTGGAAACACCATATATTTT
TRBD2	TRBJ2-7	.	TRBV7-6	CASSLVVAGGNEQYF	TGTGCCAGCAGCTTAGTAGTGGCGGGAGGTAACGAGCAGTACTTC
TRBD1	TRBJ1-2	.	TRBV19	CASSSPGQGDGYTF	TGTGCCAGTAGTTCACCCGGACAGGGTGACGGCTACACCTTC
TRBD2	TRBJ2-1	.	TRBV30	CAWSVTGSGTDNEQFF	TGTGCCTGGAGTGTAACCGGGAGCGGGACCGACAATGAGCAGTTCTTC
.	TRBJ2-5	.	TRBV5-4	CASRWGEVETQYF	TGTGCCAGCAGATGGGGAGAGGTGGAGACCCAGTACTTC
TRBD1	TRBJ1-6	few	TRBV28	CASSSGGGNSPLHF	TGTGCCAGCAGTTCAGGGGGTGGTAATTCACCCCTCCACTTT
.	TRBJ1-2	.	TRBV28	CASSLPSGFGYTF	TGTGCCAGCAGTTTACCTTCAGGGTTTGGCTACACCTTC
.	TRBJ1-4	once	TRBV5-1	CASSPGPGVVF	TGCGCCAGCAGCCCGGGGCCAGGGGTGGTTTTT
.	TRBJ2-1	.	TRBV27	CASSPLQGDEQFF	TGTGCCAGCAGTCCCCTACAGGGAGATGAGCAGTTCTTC
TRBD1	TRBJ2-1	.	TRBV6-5	CASSQQPDRTQFF	TGTGCCAGCAGTCAACAACCGGACAGGACGCAGTTCTTC
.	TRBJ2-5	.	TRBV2	CASRVSGYQETQYF	TGTGCCAGCAGGGTTAGCGGTTACCAAGAGACCCAGTACTTC
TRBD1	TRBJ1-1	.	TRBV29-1	CSARTGYTEAFF	TGCAGCGCCCGGACAGGTTACACTGAAGCTTTCTTT
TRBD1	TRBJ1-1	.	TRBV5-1	CASSSGTGNTEAFF	TGCGCCAGCAGCTCAGGGACAGGTAACACTGAAGCTTTCTTT
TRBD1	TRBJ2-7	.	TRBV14	CASSQSNRGPYEQYF	TGTGCCAGCAGCCAATCGAACAGGGGCCCCTACGAGCAGTACTTC
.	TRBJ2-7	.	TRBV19	CASSWGNRAAYEQYF	TGTGCCTCAAGTTGGGGAAACAGGGCCGCCTACGAGCAGTACTTC